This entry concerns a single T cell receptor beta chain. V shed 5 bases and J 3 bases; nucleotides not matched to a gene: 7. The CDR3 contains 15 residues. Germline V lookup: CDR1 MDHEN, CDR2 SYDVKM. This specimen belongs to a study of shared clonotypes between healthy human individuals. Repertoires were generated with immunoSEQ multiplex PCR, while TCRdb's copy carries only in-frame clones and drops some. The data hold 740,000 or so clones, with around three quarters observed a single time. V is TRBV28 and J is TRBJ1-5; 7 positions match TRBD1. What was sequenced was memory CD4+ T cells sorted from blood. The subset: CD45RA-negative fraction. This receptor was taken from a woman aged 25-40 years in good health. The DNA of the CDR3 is TGTGCCAGCAGTCGACAGGGATCGGACAATCAGCCCCAGCATTTT. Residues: CASSRQGSDNQPQHF.